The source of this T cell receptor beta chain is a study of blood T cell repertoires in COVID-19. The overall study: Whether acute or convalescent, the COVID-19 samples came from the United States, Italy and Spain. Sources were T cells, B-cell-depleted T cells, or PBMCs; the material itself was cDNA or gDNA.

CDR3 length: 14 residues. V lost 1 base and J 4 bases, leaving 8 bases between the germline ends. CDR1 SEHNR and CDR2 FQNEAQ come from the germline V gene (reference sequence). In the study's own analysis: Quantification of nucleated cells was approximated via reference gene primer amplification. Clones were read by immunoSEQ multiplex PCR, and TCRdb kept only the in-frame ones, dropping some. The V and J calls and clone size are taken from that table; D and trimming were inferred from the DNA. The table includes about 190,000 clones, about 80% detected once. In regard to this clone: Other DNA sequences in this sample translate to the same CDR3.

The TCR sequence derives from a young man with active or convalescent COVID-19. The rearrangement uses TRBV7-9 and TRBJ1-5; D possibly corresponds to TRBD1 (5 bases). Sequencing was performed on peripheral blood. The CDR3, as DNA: TGTGCCAGCAGCTTAGAAGGGGTTAATCAGCCCCAGCATTTT. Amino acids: CASSLEGVNQPQHF.